This T cell receptor beta chain is drawn from a study of neurological immune-mediated disorders. This CDR3 spans 18 amino acids. Trimming removed 0 bases from V and 1 base from J, with 19 bases in between. Germline V gives CDR1 DFQATT, CDR2 SNEGSKA (reference sequence). The sample holds many counts of this clonotype. Its specificity is not known. From 2 million PBMCs stored at -80 C, the unsorted libraries were generated. Findings and limits, study-wide: HTLV-1-associated myelopathy led in TCR clonal expansion, while multiple sclerosis ranked lowest, below healthy controls. Across subjects, no CDR3 amino acid sequence appeared in expanded clones of more than one subject, a finding that suggested private repertoires in all groups.

cDNA was made by 5'RACE with 10-nucleotide random UMIs. TCRdb passed the 5' RACE reads through MiXCR, listing each CDR3 protein once. The sample shows some 66,000 distinct CDR3 sequences, roughly 3.7% of them seen only once. The sequence derives from a man between 50 and 59 years old with multiple sclerosis. The chain joins TRBV20-1 to TRBJ2-1, with D tentatively TRBD1 or TRBD2 (5 bases each). The sequenced material came from PBMCs. The CDR3 protein is CSARDLIAGRGSYNEQFF. The DNA of the CDR3 is TGCAGTGCTAGAGATTTAATCGCAGGGAGAGGGTCCTACAATGAGCAGTTCTTC.